This is a list of T cell receptor beta chains from one sample in a study of Graves' ophthalmopathy and Graves' hyperthyroidism. TCRdb itself ran the multiplex PCR reads through MiXCR, one entry per CDR3 protein. Altogether around 670,000 distinct CDR3 sequences are present, 35% to 50% being singletons, with the ten largest covering roughly 46%. Sequenced input: peripheral blood. These receptors all stem from an adult man with Graves' ophthalmopathy. The CDR3 runs from the conserved cysteine through the conserved F or W. A D gene is named only where the DNA matches it firmly. Expanded clones get a size class; other rows say once, few or many, or leave the size out.

>TRBJ1-4|few|.|TRBV9
CASSSTGTANEKLFF
TGTGCCAGCAGCTCTACAGGGACGGCTAATGAAAAACTGTTTTTT
>TRBJ1-2|.|.|TRBV25-1
CASSLSTGILTYGYTF
TGTGCCAGCAGTTTAAGTACAGGGATTCTAACCTATGGCTACACCTTC
>TRBJ1-1|.|TRBD1|TRBV7-4
CASSSRQGVLETFF
TGCGCCAGCAGCTCAAGACAGGGGGTTCTTGAAACTTTCTTT
>TRBJ2-5|.|.|TRBV7-9
CASSLVTSPRETQYF
TGTGCCAGCAGCTTAGTTACATCCCCCAGAGAGACCCAGTACTTC
>TRBJ2-7|.|TRBD2|TRBV6-5
CASGPSGGHEQYF
TGTGCCAGCGGTCCTAGCGGGGGTCACGAGCAGTACTTC
>TRBJ1-2|many|.|TRBV9
CASSETANYGYTF
TGTGCCAGCAGTGAGACGGCTAACTATGGCTACACCTTC
>TRBJ1-6|.|.|TRBV20-1
CSARDRLSYNSPLHF
TGCAGTGCTAGAGATCGGTTATCCTATAATTCACCCCTCCACTTT
>TRBJ2-7|.|TRBD1|TRBV11-2
CASSGTVYEQYF
TGTGCCAGCAGCGGGACAGTCTACGAGCAGTACTTC
>TRBJ1-2|.|TRBD1|TRBV12-3/TRBV12-4
CASTQTGRNYGYTF
TGTGCCAGCACCCAGACAGGGAGGAACTATGGCTACACCTTC
>TRBJ1-2|.|.|TRBV6-5
CASSYSRSDYGYTF
TGTGCCAGCAGTTACTCTCGGAGTGACTATGGCTACACCTTC
>TRBJ2-2|few|.|TRBV7-6
CASSLLQGGTGELFF
TGTGCCAGCAGCTTACTCCAGGGAGGCACCGGGGAGCTGTTTTTT
>TRBJ1-2|.|TRBD1|TRBV7-2
CASSQETGGANGYTF
TGCGCCAGCAGCCAAGAGACAGGGGGCGCGAATGGCTACACCTTC
>TRBJ1-4|.|.|TRBV29-1
CSVTRGAREKLFF
TGCAGCGTTACCCGGGGGGCACGGGAAAAACTGTTTTTT
>TRBJ2-5|.|TRBD2|TRBV6-1
CASRAGTSYETQYF
TGTGCCAGCAGAGCCGGGACTAGCTATGAGACCCAGTACTTC
>TRBJ1-6|many|.|TRBV9
CASSPTSGSPLHF
TGTGCCAGCTCACCGACGTCCGGTTCACCCCTCCACTTT
>TRBJ2-2|.|.|TRBV6-1
CANEDRNTGELFF
TGTGCCAACGAGGACAGAAACACCGGGGAGCTGTTTTTT
>TRBJ1-5|once|.|TRBV2
CASSPQGRDFQQPQHF
TGTGCCAGCAGCCCGCAGGGGAGGGATTTCCAACAGCCCCAGCATTTT
>TRBJ1-5|.|TRBD1|TRBV24-1
CATSSSDRAQPQHF
TGTGCCACCAGCTCATCAGACAGGGCTCAGCCCCAGCATTTT
>TRBJ1-1|many|.|TRBV29-1
CSVCETGNTEAFF
TGCAGCGTGTGCGAGACAGGGAACACTGAAGCTTTCTTT
>TRBJ1-3|many|.|TRBV10-3
CAISDPGQGNTIYF
TGTGCCATCAGTGACCCAGGACAGGGAAACACCATATATTTT
>TRBJ2-7|few|TRBD2|TRBV7-4
CASSLGLAGYLPKYEQYF
TGTGCCAGCAGCTTAGGACTAGCGGGATACCTTCCGAAGTACGAGCAGTACTTC
>TRBJ1-4|.|.|TRBV5-1
CASSLGTDFGEKLFF
TGCGCCAGCAGCTTGGGGACAGATTTTGGTGAAAAACTGTTTTTT
>TRBJ2-2|.|TRBD1|TRBV24-1
CATSESTGLGTGELFF
TGTGCCACCAGTGAATCGACAGGGCTTGGCACCGGGGAGCTGTTTTTT